This T cell receptor beta chain appears in the sequencing data of a study of T cell responses to AZD1222 COVID-19 vaccine. Study-wide points: It was only after the peak T cell response that any repertoires were sampled. Nearly half of spike-specific TCRs reportedly go after variant regions that carry no mutations.

Of note for this clone: Its antigen remains unidentified.

Sequencing used immunoSEQ multiplex PCR; TCRdb keeps in-frame clones, though not all of them. Of roughly 150,000 clones listed, just over 90% are singletons. The V gene's germline CDR1 is SGHDN and CDR2 FVKESK. There are 15 residues in the CDR3. V trimming: 4 bases; J trimming: 1 base; junction bases outside the gene matches: 4. The source was peripheral blood, collected on day 0 of AZD1222 vaccination. The sequence derives from an adult in good health. This chain joins TRBV14 and TRBJ1-1; 9 nucleotides match TRBD1. CDR3 sequence (DNA): TGTGCCAGCAGCCTACGGACAGGGGCGAACACTGAAGCTTTCTTT. It codes for CASSLRTGANTEAFF.